Included here is one T cell receptor beta chain sequence, with context. Its target is not known. The data derive from a study of cytomegalovirus exposure and HLA in healthy donors. Overall study findings and caveats: Later work associated more than 15,000 TCR beta sequences with HLA alleles at 0.05 false discovery rate.

The CDR3 has 15 residues. Trimming stripped 5 bases from V and 2 bases from J, with 13 bases between. The V gene's germline CDR1 is LNHNV and CDR2 YYDKDF (reference sequence). The PCR contained 60 Vbeta and 13 Jbeta primers. Profiling relied on immunoSEQ multiplex PCR, and the TCRdb table lists in-frame clones only, not all of them. Among over 150,000 clones listed, roughly 74% were seen once. Samples came from healthy bone marrow donors. This TCR came from a man between 18 and 29 years old in good health and CMV-seronegative. Sequences were obtained from PBMCs. The chain recombines TRBV15 with TRBJ1-5; TRBD1 might be the D (6 bases). The CDR3 nucleotides read TGTGCCACCAGCCCAACAGGGTTTGGCAATCAGCCCCAGCATTTT. The encoded protein is CATSPTGFGNQPQHF.